The clone carrying this T cell receptor beta chain was seen a few times. Original methodology: Amplification of reference gene primers was used by the study to estimate nucleated cell counts. Some clones are missing from TCRdb's copy, which holds only in-frame ones; the method was immunoSEQ multiplex PCR. V and J calls and clone size are given by that table; D and trimming were obtained from the DNA. This table has 390,000 or so clones, roughly 85% appearing once. These data originate in a study of blood T cell repertoires in COVID-19. The wider study: PBMCs, B-cell-depleted T cells, or T cells were the source of the cDNA or gDNA that made up the material.

The sequenced sample was peripheral blood. This TCR derives from a woman in her twenties or thirties with active or convalescent COVID-19.

CDR3 nucleotides: TGTGCCAGTAGTATAATTGGCGGGTTACGAACACCTCAAGAGACCCAGTACTTC. This sequence encodes CASSIIGGLRTPQETQYF. This chain joins TRBV19 and TRBJ2-5, with D possibly matching TRBD2 (5 bases). Trimming pared 2 bases from V and 2 bases from J, leaving 21 bases between. The CDR3 has 18 amino acids. Germline values: CDR1 LNHDA, CDR2 SQIVND (reference sequence).